This TCR beta chain was observed in a study of identical twins. Regarding the study as a whole: Twin sharing of out-of-frame TCR alpha was underestimated by models in monozygotic pairs. Insertions ran lower in abundant cord blood beta clonotypes, though not in memory repertoires. The authors noted that invariant MAIT and iNKT cells could partly confound zero-insertion analyses.

The CDR3 spans 15 residues. Trimming cost V 1 base and J 11 bases; bases outside gene matches: 13. Germline values: CDR1 LGHNA, CDR2 YNFKEQ. MiXCR, applied by TCRdb to the 5' RACE reads, yields one record per CDR3 protein. Altogether some 1,600,000 distinct CDR3 sequences are present, about 32% being singletons, with the ten largest covering less than 0.35%. Comment on this clonotype: Its antigen remains unidentified.

With no exceptions, donors were healthy Caucasians. The genes are TRBV4-2 and TRBJ1-1; 7 bases line up with TRBD1. What was sequenced was cord blood. This receptor was taken from a newborn girl in good health. CDR3 nucleotide sequence: TGTGCCAGCAGCCAAGCGGACTGGGGGGGCAGGGGGGCTTTCTTT. This encodes CASSQADWGGRGAFF.